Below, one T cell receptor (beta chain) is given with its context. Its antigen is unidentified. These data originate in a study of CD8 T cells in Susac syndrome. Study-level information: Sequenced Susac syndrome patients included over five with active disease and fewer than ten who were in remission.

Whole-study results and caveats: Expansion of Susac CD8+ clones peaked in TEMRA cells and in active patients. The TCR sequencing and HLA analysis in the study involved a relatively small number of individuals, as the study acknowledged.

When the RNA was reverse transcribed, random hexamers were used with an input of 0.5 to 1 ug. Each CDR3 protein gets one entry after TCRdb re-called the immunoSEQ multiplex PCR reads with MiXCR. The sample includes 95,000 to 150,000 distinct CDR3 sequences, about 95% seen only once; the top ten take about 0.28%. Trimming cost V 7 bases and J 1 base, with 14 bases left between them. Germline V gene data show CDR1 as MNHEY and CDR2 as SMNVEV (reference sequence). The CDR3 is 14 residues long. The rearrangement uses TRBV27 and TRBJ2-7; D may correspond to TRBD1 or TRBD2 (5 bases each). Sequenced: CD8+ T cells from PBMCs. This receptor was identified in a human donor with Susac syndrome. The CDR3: CASKSGTLSYEQYF. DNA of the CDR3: TGTGCCAGCAAATCAGGGACCCTATCCTACGAGCAGTACTTC.